Shown below are 32 T cell receptor beta chains from a single sample sequenced in a study of molecular identifiers for immune sequencing clone quantification. TCRdb recomputed calls from the PCR reads with MiXCR, one row per CDR3 protein. This sample has approximately 100,000 distinct CDR3 sequences; roughly 38% occur once, and the top ten carry under 5.5%. The sample comprised naive CD8+ T cells from blood, with Jurkat cell RNA spiked in. Noted subset: FACS-sorted CD8+CD4-CCR7+CD45RA+ naive T cells. Receptors originate from a human donor in good health. Some libraries in this study had Jurkat cell RNA spiked in.

At least ten counts were recorded for this clonotype. The chain carries TRBV28 and TRBJ2-7; D is undetermined. V lost 6 bases and J 5 bases, leaving 17 bases between the germline ends. Germline CDR1 and CDR2: MDHEN and SYDVKM. The CDR3 is 14 amino acids. This CDR3 is CASSYDNGGDEQYF. The CDR3, as DNA: TGTGCCAGCAGCTACGACAATGGTGGGGACGAGCAGTACTTC.

Turning to this clonotype: Mismatch with germline at one junction end may stem from a read error. V usage is TRBV24-1 and J usage is TRBJ2-3, with TRBD1 matching 7 bases. The germline CDR1 and CDR2 sequences are KGHDR and SFDVKD. CDR3 length: 14 amino acids. The CDR3 reads CATSDFQGVDTQNF. The CDR3 nucleotides are TGTGCCACCAGTGATTTTCAGGGGGTAGATACGCAGAATTTT.

A word on this clonotype: A much larger clone sits a single nucleotide away, making a read error possible. The missing conserved phenylalanine or tryptophan at the end of this CDR3 makes a read error likely. CDR3 bases: TGCGCCAGCAGCCCCGGACGGGACTACGAGCAGTACATC. Translation gives CASSPGRDYEQYI. The chain couples TRBV4-3 to TRBJ2-7; D might be TRBD2 (5 bases). The CDR3 consists of 13 residues. Trimming pared 4 bases from V and 3 bases from J, leaving 10 bases between. The V gene's germline CDR1 is LGHNA and CDR2 YSLEER.

This clonotype was observed at least ten times. V usage is TRBV7-9 and J usage is TRBJ1-5; D unresolved. Germline V gives CDR1 SEHNR, CDR2 FQNEAQ (reference sequence). The ends were cut back, 3 bases at V and 3 bases at J, with 3 bases in the middle. This CDR3 comprises 12 residues. This chain's CDR3 is CASSFDNQPQHF. DNA for the CDR3: TGTGCCAGCAGCTTTGACAATCAGCCCCAGCATTTT. Based on the CDR3 plus reference TRBV7-9 and TRBJ1-5, the full variable domain is DTGVSQNPRHKITKRGQNVTFRCDPISEHNRLYWYRQTLGQGPEFLTYFQNEAQLEKSRLLSDRFSAERPKGSFSTLEIQRTEQGDSAMYLCASSFDNQPQHFGDGTRLSIL.

This clonotype came up many times. This chain links TRBV5-1 with TRBJ2-3; D gene ambiguous. The CDR3 is 15 residues long. V lost 1 base and J lost 3, with 12 bases in between. Germline lookup yields CDR1 SGHRS and CDR2 YFSETQ. The CDR3 bases are TGCGCCAGCAGCTTGTGGCTAGAGAAAACAGATACGCAGTATTTT. Its translation: CASSLWLEKTDTQYF.

This clonotype was detected ten times or more. This rearrangement joins TRBV29-1 to TRBJ2-7; TRBD2 aligns across 10 bases. This CDR3 contains 16 residues. Germline CDR1 and CDR2: SQVTM and ANQGSEA. J lost 2 bases, V lost 1 base, and 8 bases had no gene match. As DNA, the CDR3 is TGCAGCGTTGAAGTGCCTAGCGGGAGTTACGCCTACGAGCAGTACTTC. The encoded protein is CSVEVPSGSYAYEQYF.

V usage is TRBV6-5 and J usage is TRBJ2-7; TRBD1 might be the D (5 bases). This CDR3 is built from 15 residues. V lost 6 bases, J lost 3 bases, and 18 bases lay in between. Germline CDR1 and CDR2: MNHEY and SVGAGI. The CDR3 DNA sequence: TGTGCCAGCAGGGAAGGACAACCCATAGTCTACGAGCAGTACTTC. Its translation: CASREGQPIVYEQYF.

The CDR3 reads CASSPLLTELGTDYNEQFF. CDR3 bases: TGCGCCAGCAGCCCTTTACTTACCGAACTCGGGACGGACTACAATGAGCAGTTCTTC. V usage is TRBV4-3 and J usage is TRBJ2-1, with D possibly being TRBD1 or TRBD2 (5 bases each). This CDR3 has 19 amino acids. Germline CDR1 LGHNA, CDR2 YSLEER. V lost 4 bases and J 3 bases, leaving 25 bases between the germline ends.

For this clonotype: The junction does not match germline at one end; this may be a read error. This sequence joins TRBV6-2 or TRBV6-3 and TRBJ2-2; 11 bases fit TRBD2. Germline CDR1 and CDR2: MNHEY and SVGEGT. This CDR3 is 17 amino acids long. The CDR3 DNA follows: TGTGCCAGCAGTTTCTACTTAGCGGGAGGGCCCACCGGGGAGCTGATTTTT. This codes for CASSFYLAGGPTGELIF.

The CDR3 sequence: CASSLTSGSWYEQYF. The CDR3 DNA is TGTGCCAGCAGCTTAACCTCAGGGAGTTGGTACGAGCAGTACTTC. The genes are TRBV7-6 and TRBJ2-7, with D perhaps being TRBD1 or TRBD2 (5 bases each). The CDR3 has 15 amino acids. Germline-derived CDR1 and CDR2 are SGHVS and FNYEAQ. The V end was cut by 2 bases, the J end by 4 bases, with 15 bases between.

CDR3 sequence (DNA): TGTGCCAGCAGTGAATTGGCTAGTCCCTACAATGAGCAGTTCTTC. This translates into CASSELASPYNEQFF. The chain has TRBV25-1 and TRBJ2-1; D ambiguous. Between the trimmed V and J ends, which lost 1 base and 2 bases, there was a span of 9 bases. The CDR3 has 15 amino acids. The V gene's germline CDR1 is MGHDK and CDR2 SYGVNS. The full variable domain, completed using reference TRBV25-1 and TRBJ2-1, is EADIYQTPRYLVIGTGKKITLECSQTMGHDKMYWYQQDPGMELHLIHYSYGVNSTEKGDLSSESTVSRIRTEHFPLTLESARPSHTSQYLCASSELASPYNEQFFGPGTRLTVL.

This clonotype turned up a few times. The gene calls are TRBV7-2 and TRBJ2-3; D perhaps matches TRBD1 (7 bases). From germline, CDR1 is SGHTA and CDR2 FQGNSA. The CDR3 covers 19 residues. Trimming stripped 10 bases from V and 4 bases from J, with 33 bases between. CDR3 nucleotide sequence: TGTGCCACCGACCTTATCAGCGACCCGGGCGGAGGGGGCCCAGATACGCAGTATTTT. This codes for CATDLISDPGGGGPDTQYF. Supplemented by reference TRBV7-2 and TRBJ2-3, the full variable domain reads GAGVSQSPSNKVTEKGKDVELRCDPISGHTALYWYRQSLGQGLEFLIYFQGNSAPDKSGLPSDRFSAERTGGSVSTLTIQRTQQEDSAVYLCATDLISDPGGGGPDTQYFGPGTRLTVL.

To note about this clonotype: The germline gene is not matched at one end of the junction; a read error may be the cause. CDR3 sequence reads: CASSPSLGLSYVQYF. CDR3 coding DNA: TGCGCCAGCAGCCCCTCCCTGGGGTTATCCTACGTGCAGTACTTC. The J gene is TRBJ2-7, the V gene TRBV5-1; no firm D call. CDR1 SGHRS and CDR2 YFSETQ come from the germline V gene. CDR3 length equals 15 residues.

The chain recombines TRBV24-1 with TRBJ2-7; D is possibly TRBD2 (5 bases). From germline, CDR1 is KGHDR and CDR2 SFDVKD. CDR3 size: 14 residues. V was trimmed by 3 bases and J by 5 bases, leaving 13 bases between them. CDR3 sequence (DNA): TGTGCCACCAGTGATCGGGGTTCCCCTGACGAGCAGTACTTC. It translates to CATSDRGSPDEQYF.

The rearrangement links TRBV28 to TRBJ2-1; TRBD2 is a possible D gene (5 bases). This CDR3 region has 14 residues. The germline CDR1 and CDR2 sequences are MDHEN and SYDVKM. Trimming stripped 5 bases from V and 7 bases from J, with 15 bases between. The CDR3 coding sequence is TGTGCCAGCAGTGAGAGGGTTCTAGGGAATGAGCAGTTCTTC. Its protein product is CASSERVLGNEQFF.

This clonotype was observed at least ten times. The chain couples TRBV28 to TRBJ2-7, with D perhaps TRBD1 or TRBD2 (5 bases each). V was clipped by 3 bases and J by 3 bases, with 24 bases between them. The CDR3 is 18 amino acids. The V gene's germline CDR1 is MDHEN and CDR2 SYDVKM. The CDR3 reads CASSFSSSHSLGHYEQYF. CDR3 nucleotides: TGTGCCAGCAGTTTCTCTTCTAGCCATAGCCTGGGGCACTACGAGCAGTACTTC.

This clonotype was counted a few times. V is TRBV2 and J is TRBJ2-2; D is undetermined. CDR3 length equals 14 residues. V lost 7 bases, J lost 3 bases, and 12 bases lay in between. Germline V gene lookup returns CDR1 SNHLY and CDR2 FYNNEI. The CDR3 nucleotides read TGTGCCAGCATCCTCATCCTGGACACCGGGGAGCTGTTTTTT. Protein sequence: CASILILDTGELFF.

Many counts were recorded for this clonotype. The CDR3 loop is CSVEEGVRPASTDTQYF. Here the CDR3 DNA reads TGCAGCGTTGAAGAGGGGGTTAGACCCGCTAGCACAGATACGCAGTATTTT. The rearrangement links TRBV29-1 to TRBJ2-3; either TRBD1 or TRBD2 may fit D (5 bases each). CDR1 and CDR2 (germline): SQVTM, ANQGSEA. With 0 bases removed from V and 0 bases from J, the gap between germline ends came to 16 bases. The CDR3 is 17 amino acids.

The chain carries TRBV12-3 or TRBV12-4 and TRBJ2-1; D is undetermined. This CDR3 has 16 amino acids. Trimming removed 4 bases at V and 6 bases at J, with 19 bases between. CDR3 in DNA: TGTGCCAGCAGTTCTGCCCCATCCGTGCTTGGCAATGAGCAGTTCTTC. Protein: CASSSAPSVLGNEQFF.

The DNA of the CDR3 is TGCAGTGCTGAGGACGGACTAGCGGAATACGAGCAGTACTTC. It encodes CSAEDGLAEYEQYF. The chain joins TRBV20-1 to TRBJ2-7; 10 bases align to TRBD2. V gave up 5 bases and J gave up 4 bases; unmatched junction bases: 8. This CDR3 is built from 14 residues. Germline assignment: CDR1 DFQATT and CDR2 SNEGSKA (reference sequence).

The rearrangement uses TRBV29-1 and TRBJ2-3; no reliable D call. V lost 2 bases, J lost 4 bases, and 13 bases lay in between. Germline CDR1 SQVTM, CDR2 ANQGSEA. The CDR3 is 14 residues long. CDR3 in amino acids: CSVESCHRSDTQYF. DNA of the CDR3: TGCAGCGTTGAATCCTGTCATAGATCAGATACGCAGTATTTT.

This clonotype was found many times. V gene TRBV7-8 combines with J gene TRBJ2-6; no definite D call. This CDR3 is 14 amino acids long. The ends were cut back, 3 bases at V and 1 base at J, with 4 bases in the middle. Germline V gene lookup returns CDR1 SGHVS and CDR2 FQNEAQ. In DNA, the CDR3 is TGTGCCAGCAGCTTGGGGTCTGGGGCCAACGTCCTGACTTTC. It codes for CASSLGSGANVLTF. Variable domain in full (rest from reference TRBV7-8 and TRBJ2-6): GAGVSQSPRYKVAKRGQDVALRCDPISGHVSLFWYQQALGQGPEFLTYFQNEAQLDKSGLPSDRFFAERPEGSVSTLKIQRTQQEDSAVYLCASSLGSGANVLTFGAGSRLTVL.

In DNA form, the CDR3 reads TGTGCCACCAGCGACAGTTTCAGGGATATTTGGGATGAGCAGTTCTTC. It translates to CATSDSFRDIWDEQFF. The rearrangement links TRBV15 to TRBJ2-1; possible D gene TRBD1, 5 bases. Trimming took 5 bases from V and 8 from J, leaving 22 bases between them. Germline V gene lookup returns CDR1 LNHNV and CDR2 YYDKDF (reference sequence). The CDR3 length is 16 residues.

The table lists this clonotype with a few counts. One end of the junction fails to match germline, which may point to a read error. The chain carries TRBV28 and TRBJ1-5, with D maybe TRBD1 (5 bases). Germline values: CDR1 MDHEN, CDR2 SYDVKM. This CDR3 is built from 14 residues. CDR3 loop: CASCLGRGDQPQHF. The DNA of the CDR3 is TGTGCCAGCTGTTTAGGGCGGGGGGATCAGCCCCAGCATTTT.

J is TRBJ2-1 and V is TRBV14, with D perhaps being TRBD1 or TRBD2 (6 bases each). CDR3 length: 19 amino acids. Trimming took off 0 bases at V and 7 bases at J, with 25 bases between the two ends. Germline-derived CDR1 and CDR2 are SGHDN and FVKESK. The CDR3 protein is CASSQDSLVRGGTQNEQFF. The CDR3 DNA sequence: TGTGCCAGCAGCCAAGACTCCCTCGTTCGAGGGGGGACACAAAATGAGCAGTTCTTC. The variable domain in full, completed from reference TRBV14 and TRBJ2-1, reads EAGVTQFPSHSVIEKGQTVTLRCDPISGHDNLYWYRRVMGKEIKFLLHFVKESKQDESGMPNNRFLAERTGGTYSTLKVQPAELEDSGVYFCASSQDSLVRGGTQNEQFFGPGTRLTVL.

This clonotype was seen at least ten times. The chain employs TRBV4-3 and TRBJ2-7, with D maybe TRBD2 (6 bases). V lost 4 bases and J lost 2, with 12 bases in between. The CDR3 spans 14 residues. Germline CDR1 is LGHNA and CDR2 is YSLEER. The CDR3 loop reads CASSPDPGAYEQYF. CDR3 nucleotide sequence: TGCGCCAGCAGCCCTGACCCGGGAGCCTACGAGCAGTACTTC.

As regards this clonotype: Given the absence of the conserved phenylalanine or tryptophan at the CDR3 end, a read error is likely. V usage is TRBV12-3 or TRBV12-4 and J usage is TRBJ1-5; D not resolved. The CDR3 is 14 residues long. The CDR3 reads CATMPLGGSQHQHI. The DNA for the CDR3 is TGTGCCACCATGCCTCTCGGTGGAAGTCAGCACCAGCATATT.

This clonotype was seen only a few times. V usage is TRBV28 and J usage is TRBJ1-4, with D unresolved. The CDR3 has 14 residues. Trimming took off 0 bases at V and 7 bases at J, with 9 bases between the two ends. CDR1 MDHEN and CDR2 SYDVKM come from the germline V gene. This chain's CDR3 is CASSLWGPGEKLFF. CDR3 nucleotide sequence: TGTGCCAGCAGTTTATGGGGCCCGGGTGAAAAACTGTTTTTT. Together with reference TRBV28 and TRBJ1-4, the CDR3 gives the full variable domain: DVKVTQSSRYLVKRTGEKVFLECVQDMDHENMFWYRQDPGLGLRLIYFSYDVKMKEKGDIPEGYSVSREKKERFSLILESASTNQTSMYLCASSLWGPGEKLFFGSGTQLSVL.

This clonotype has more than one count but fewer than ten. V and J are TRBV7-9 and TRBJ1-4, with 7 positions matching TRBD1. This CDR3 has 16 residues. The V segment lost 5 bases and the J segment 5 bases; nucleotides outside the gene matches: 11. The germline CDR1 and CDR2 sequences are SEHNR and FQNEAQ (reference sequence). CDR3 residues: CASSGTDRVLNEKLFF. The CDR3 DNA reads as TGTGCCAGCAGCGGGACAGACAGGGTTTTAAATGAAAAACTGTTTTTT.

This clonotype was seen just once. The chain links TRBV13 to TRBJ2-2; D unresolved. Trimming cost V 0 bases and J 9 bases, with 11 bases left between them. The CDR3 extends over 14 amino acids. Germline assignment: CDR1 PRHDT and CDR2 FYEKMQ (reference sequence). CDR3 residues: CASSLGSHVRELFF. CDR3 in DNA: TGTGCCAGCAGCTTAGGAAGCCACGTCCGGGAGCTGTTTTTT.

V and J are TRBV2 and TRBJ2-3; 7 nucleotides line up with TRBD2. The V gene's germline CDR1 is SNHLY and CDR2 FYNNEI. The CDR3 extends over 15 amino acids. J lost 2 bases, V lost 7 bases, and 9 bases had no gene match. The CDR3 protein is CASKLREAYTDTQYF. CDR3 coding DNA: TGTGCCAGCAAGTTACGGGAGGCCTACACAGATACGCAGTATTTT.

The chain joins TRBV13 to TRBJ2-3; no reliable D call. Germline V gene data show CDR1 as PRHDT and CDR2 as FYEKMQ (reference sequence). With 5 bases removed from V and 1 base from J, the gap between germline ends came to 19 bases. This CDR3 has 17 amino acids. CDR3 DNA: TGTGCCAGCAGCCCCCTTGGTGAGAGCGCCCGCACAGATACGCAGTATTTT. Translating gives CASSPLGESARTDTQYF.